These 29 T cell receptor beta chains were sequenced from one sample in a study of OX40 agonist ivuxolimab in advanced cancers. TCRdb's copy holds only in-frame clones and misses some; the assay was immunoSEQ multiplex PCR. The sample shows 90,000 to 100,000 clones, roughly 87% of them seen only once. The material sequenced was CD4+ or CD8+ T cells sorted from blood, taken in a trial of the OX40 agonist ivuxolimab. The receptors were gathered from an adult with an advanced solid tumor such as melanoma, head and neck, liver or kidney cancer.

V usage is TRBV11-1 and J usage is TRBJ2-1; TRBD2 matches at 12 bases. The CDR3 spans 15 residues. V dropped 5 bases and J dropped 10; count of bases not matched to a gene: 9. The germline CDR1 and CDR2 sequences are SGHAT and FQDESV (reference sequence). CDR3 amino acids: CASSTGTSGFNEQFF. DNA for the CDR3: TGTGCCAGCAGCACCGGGACTAGCGGGTTTAACGAGCAGTTCTTC.

The genes are TRBV15 and TRBJ2-7; either TRBD1 or TRBD2 may fit D (5 bases each). The CDR3 contains 12 residues. CDR1 is LNHNV, CDR2 YYDKDF, per germline (reference sequence). V lost 2 bases and J 7 bases, leaving 9 bases between the germline ends. The CDR3 nucleotides read TGTGCCACCAGCAGAAGGGACGGGGAGCAGTACTTC. It encodes CATSRRDGEQYF.

The V call is TRBV27, the J call TRBJ2-5, with D hard to call. The J call is doubtful: the DNA matches TRBJ2-7 better. The CDR3 runs 14 residues. Germline V gene data show CDR1 as MNHEY and CDR2 as SMNVEV (reference sequence). The CDR3 sequence: CASSLTPETYEQYF. The CDR3, as DNA: TGTGCCAGCAGTTTAACCCCGGAGACCTACGAGCAGTACTTC.

The rearrangement links TRBV7-3 to TRBJ2-7, with 9 bases lining up with TRBD1. CDR3 length: 14 amino acids. Germline V lookup: CDR1 SGHTA, CDR2 FQGTGA. V shed 5 bases and J 4 bases; nucleotides not matched to a gene: 6. The CDR3 protein is CASSAGTGPYEQYF. CDR3 nucleotide sequence: TGTGCCAGCAGCGCCGGGACAGGGCCTTACGAGCAGTACTTC.

This clone came up once. CDR3 in DNA: TGTGCCAGTAGTATAGCGGACAGGGGCAATCAGCCCCAGCATTTT. Translating gives CASSIADRGNQPQHF. V and J are TRBV19 and TRBJ1-5; TRBD1 matches 8 bases. CDR1 is LNHDA and CDR2 is SQIVND in the germline V gene (reference sequence). The V gene end was trimmed by 1 base and the J gene end by 2 bases; junction bases not matched to a gene: 1. The CDR3 extends over 15 amino acids.

The CDR3 DNA reads as TGCGCCAGCAGCCAAGTTCTTTACACAGATACGCAGTATTTT. It is translated as CASSQVLYTDTQYF. The chain couples TRBV4-3 to TRBJ2-3; D is unclear. CDR1 is LGHNA, CDR2 YSLEER, per germline. The CDR3 runs to 14 residues. V lost 1 base, J lost 2 bases, and 7 bases lay in between.

V and J are TRBV5-1 and TRBJ2-2; D gene unclear. The CDR3 totals 15 residues. V shed 6 bases and J shed 1 base, with 13 bases lying between them. Germline CDR1 SGHRS, CDR2 YFSETQ. This CDR3 reads CASTGGLGNTGELFF. The CDR3 region has the DNA TGCGCCAGCACGGGTGGCCTAGGGAACACCGGGGAGCTGTTTTTT. The whole variable domain, remainder taken from reference TRBV5-1 and TRBJ2-2, is KAGVTQTPRYLIKTRGQQVTLSCSPISGHRSVSWYQQTPGQGLQFLFEYFSETQRNKGNFPGRFSGRQFSNSRSEMNVSTLELGDSALYLCASTGGLGNTGELFFGEGSRLTVL.

This chain uses TRBV4-1 with TRBJ2-2, with no clear D. Trimming took off 4 bases at V and 6 bases at J, with 12 bases between the two ends. Germline CDR1 is MGHRA and CDR2 is YSYEKL. This CDR3 spans 14 amino acids. The CDR3 DNA reads TGCGCCAGCAGCCTCACTACCGCTCCCGGGGAGCTGTTTTTT. Residues: CASSLTTAPGELFF.

The chain has TRBV7-2 and TRBJ2-7; D is perhaps TRBD2 (6 bases). The germline CDR1 and CDR2 sequences are SGHTA and FQGNSA. V dropped 0 bases and J dropped 1 base, with 7 bases sitting between them. The CDR3 is made up of 14 amino acids. CDR3 nucleotides: TGTGCCAGCAGCTTAGCGGGACTGTCCTACGAGCAGTACTTC. It encodes CASSLAGLSYEQYF. The full variable domain, with the rest looked up from reference TRBV7-2 and TRBJ2-7, is GAGVSQSPSNKVTEKGKDVELRCDPISGHTALYWYRQSLGQGLEFLIYFQGNSAPDKSGLPSDRFSAERTGGSVSTLTIQRTQQEDSAVYLCASSLAGLSYEQYFGPGTRLTVT.

This clone appeared once. The genes are TRBV6-6 and TRBJ2-3, with D maybe TRBD2 (6 bases). The CDR3 contains 12 residues. CDR1 is MNHNY, CDR2 SVGAGI, per germline (reference sequence). The V gene lost 7 bases and the J gene lost 8 bases, with 13 bases spanning the gap. The chain's CDR3 is CASNWEEGTQYF. CDR3 nucleotides: TGTGCCAGCAACTGGGAGGAAGGTACGCAGTATTTT.

The chain couples TRBV9 to TRBJ1-1; D perhaps matches TRBD1 (5 bases). V was pared by 0 bases and J by 0 bases, with 6 bases between. Germline CDR1 is SGDLS and CDR2 is YYNGEE. The CDR3 covers 14 residues. The CDR3 spells CASSVGQMNTEAFF. CDR3 DNA: TGTGCCAGCAGCGTAGGACAGATGAACACTGAAGCTTTCTTT.

The chain combines TRBV5-6 with TRBJ2-7; 7 positions match TRBD1. The germline V gene encodes CDR1 SGHDT and CDR2 YYEEEE. Losses at the gene ends were 5 bases for V and 2 bases for J; bases not matched to a gene: 10. The CDR3 totals 15 residues. The CDR3 coding sequence is TGTGCCAGCAGACTAGGGACAGCGGTCCCCTACGAGCAGTACTTC. Translation: CASRLGTAVPYEQYF.

The V and J genes are TRBV7-8 and TRBJ1-4; D perhaps matches TRBD1 (5 bases). CDR3 size: 16 residues. CDR1 is SGHVS and CDR2 is FQNEAQ in the germline V gene. The V end lost 6 bases, the J end lost 2 bases, and 16 bases lay between the germline ends. CDR3 DNA: TGTGCCAGCAGTTTGGGGCCAAGGGGCACTAATGAAAAACTGTTTTTT. It encodes CASSLGPRGTNEKLFF.

The chain couples TRBV4-1 to TRBJ1-2; 10 positions agree with TRBD1. Germline V gene sequence: CDR1 MGHRA, CDR2 YSYEKL. V dropped 6 bases and J dropped 6; count of bases not matched to a gene: 4. The CDR3 is 13 residues long. CDR3 loop: CASSQGTGDGYTF. The CDR3 region has the DNA TGCGCCAGCAGTCAGGGGACAGGGGATGGCTACACCTTC.

This rearrangement joins TRBV6-5 to TRBJ2-3; 9 nucleotides align to TRBD1. V trimming: 2 bases; J trimming: 3 bases; junction bases outside the gene matches: 6. This CDR3 region has 16 residues. Germline V gene sequence: CDR1 MNHEY, CDR2 SVGAGI. The CDR3 spells CASSYGTGYRTDTQYF. CDR3 sequence (DNA): TGTGCCAGCAGTTACGGGACAGGGTATCGGACAGATACGCAGTATTTT.

This clone appeared a few times. The rearrangement uses TRBV29-1 and TRBJ1-2; TRBD1 matches at 8 bases. With V trimmed by 5 bases and J by 7 bases, 6 bases remained unmatched. Per the germline V gene, CDR1 is SQVTM and CDR2 is ANQGSEA. The CDR3 runs 12 residues. The DNA of the CDR3 is TGCAGCGTTCGTGGACAGGGCGGTGGCTACACCTTC. It translates to CSVRGQGGGYTF.

This chain uses TRBV30 with TRBJ1-4; perhaps TRBD1 as D (5 bases). Germline values: CDR1 GTSNPN, CDR2 SVGIG (reference sequence). Trimming cost V 2 bases and J 3 bases, with 13 bases left between them. This CDR3 has 15 residues. The CDR3 sequence is CAWSPFRQSNEKLFF. The CDR3 DNA sequence: TGTGCCTGGAGTCCCTTTAGACAGTCTAATGAAAAACTGTTTTTT.

V is TRBV4-3 and J is TRBJ2-7, with D uncertain. Trimming took 1 base from V and 4 from J, leaving 8 bases between them. Germline V gene data show CDR1 as LGHNA and CDR2 as YSLEER. This CDR3 is built from 13 residues. CDR3 nucleotides: TGCGCCAGCAGCCAAGCTTTGGAGTACGAGCAGTACTTC. This codes for CASSQALEYEQYF.

This clone has just one count. The J gene is TRBJ2-7, the V gene TRBV11-2, with D perhaps TRBD1 (6 bases). Between the trimmed V and J ends, which lost 4 bases and 0 bases, there was a span of 13 bases. Germline V gene sequence: CDR1 SGHAT, CDR2 FQNNGV. This CDR3 comprises 15 residues. The CDR3 spells CASSSGPDSSYEQYF. CDR3 coding DNA: TGTGCCAGCAGCTCTGGGCCGGACAGCTCCTACGAGCAGTACTTC. Supplemented by reference TRBV11-2 and TRBJ2-7, the full variable domain reads EAGVAQSPRYKIIEKRQSVAFWCNPISGHATLYWYQQILGQGPKLLIQFQNNGVVDDSQLPKDRFSAERLKGVDSTLKIQPAKLEDSAVYLCASSSGPDSSYEQYFGPGTRLTVT.

The V and J genes are TRBV10-3 and TRBJ2-2; D may be TRBD1 (5 bases). The length of the CDR3 is 15 residues. Germline CDR1 ENHRY, CDR2 SYGVKD. V was clipped by 4 bases and J by 2 bases, with 11 bases between them. CDR3 nucleotides: TGTGCCATCAGTGTAGGGCAGGGAAACACCGGGGAGCTGTTTTTT. Protein sequence: CAISVGQGNTGELFF.

The chain has TRBV7-2 and TRBJ1-6, with TRBD1 identical over 9 bases. Per germline, CDR1 SGHTA and CDR2 FQGNSA. Unmatched junction bases numbered 6, after V lost 5 bases and J lost 7 bases. This CDR3 spans 15 amino acids. CDR3 in amino acids: CASSKLQGANSPLHF. For the CDR3, the DNA is TGTGCCAGCAGCAAATTACAGGGGGCGAATTCACCCCTCCACTTT. Variable domain in full (rest from reference TRBV7-2 and TRBJ1-6): GAGVSQSPSNKVTEKGKDVELRCDPISGHTALYWYRQSLGQGLEFLIYFQGNSAPDKSGLPSDRFSAERTGGSVSTLTIQRTQQEDSAVYLCASSKLQGANSPLHFGNGTRLTVT.

The rearrangement uses TRBV19 and TRBJ2-1, with D unclear. Deletions cut 4 bases from V and 5 bases from J, with 12 bases between. The CDR3 runs 14 residues. Germline V gene data show CDR1 as LNHDA and CDR2 as SQIVND (reference sequence). The CDR3 DNA follows: TGTGCCAGTAGTAGTACCCGTCGGCACAATGAGCAGTTCTTC. It yields the protein CASSSTRRHNEQFF. Full variable domain (outside the CDR3, taken from reference TRBV19 and TRBJ2-1): DGGITQSPKYLFRKEGQNVTLSCEQNLNHDAMYWYRQDPGQGLRLIYYSQIVNDFQKGDIAEGYSVSREKKESFPLTVTSAQKNPTAFYLCASSSTRRHNEQFFGPGTRLTVL.

The CDR3 bases are TGTGCCAGTAGTGGGTGGGGTTCAGGCAATCAGCCCCAGCATTTT. It is translated as CASSGWGSGNQPQHF. This chain uses TRBV19 with TRBJ1-5, with unresolved D. Trimming left V 5 bases short and J 2 bases short, with 13 bases between. Germline V gives CDR1 LNHDA, CDR2 SQIVND (reference sequence). This CDR3 comprises 15 residues.

The rearrangement uses TRBV13 and TRBJ2-1; D unclear. The CDR3 is 11 amino acids. CDR1 and CDR2 from the germline V gene are PRHDT and FYEKMQ (reference sequence). Trimming shortened V by 5 bases and J by 4 bases, and 3 bases separated the two germline ends. The CDR3 sequence is CASSAYNEQFF. The CDR3, as DNA: TGTGCCAGCAGCGCATACAATGAGCAGTTCTTC.

This chain connects TRBV4-1 to TRBJ2-3; 13 bases are shared with TRBD2. CDR3 length: 19 amino acids. The junction had 13 bases not matched to a gene; V was cut back by 1 base and J by 6 bases. The V gene's germline CDR1 is MGHRA and CDR2 YSYEKL. The CDR3: CASSQVRELAGGPGDTQYF. The CDR3 DNA reads TGCGCCAGCAGCCAAGTTAGGGAACTAGCGGGAGGGCCGGGGGATACGCAGTATTTT.

The chain has TRBV25-1 and TRBJ1-4; D might be TRBD1 (5 bases). The CDR3 length is 13 residues. V was shortened by 6 bases and J by 6 bases, with 11 bases between the two germline ends. Germline CDR1 reads MGHDK; CDR2 reads SYGVNS. The chain's CDR3 is CASRRGWDEKLFF. The CDR3 coding sequence is TGTGCCAGCAGGAGGGGTTGGGATGAAAAACTGTTTTTT.

The V call is TRBV29-1, the J call TRBJ1-1, with a tentative D call TRBD1 (5 bases). The germline CDR1 and CDR2 sequences are SQVTM and ANQGSEA. Between the trimmed V and J ends, which lost 6 bases and 11 bases, there was a span of 22 bases. This CDR3 region has 13 residues. CDR3 sequence: CSVGLPDAGTAFF. The CDR3 DNA reads TGCAGCGTGGGCCTCCCTGACGCTGGGACGGCTTTCTTT.

This chain uses TRBV7-9 with TRBJ1-2; unclear D gene. The V gene's germline CDR1 is SEHNR and CDR2 FQNEAQ (reference sequence). The V end lost 2 bases, the J end lost 2 bases, and 9 bases lay between the germline ends. The CDR3 has 14 amino acids. CDR3 sequence reads: CASSLIGPNYGYTF. DNA for the CDR3: TGTGCCAGCAGCTTAATTGGCCCAAACTATGGCTACACCTTC.

The chain uses TRBV28 and TRBJ1-3; perhaps TRBD1 as D (5 bases). V dropped 3 bases and J dropped 11 bases, with 17 bases sitting between them. The CDR3 is 14 residues long. The germline CDR1 and CDR2 sequences are MDHEN and SYDVKM. CDR3: CASSFDQGLGSIYF. CDR3 DNA: TGTGCCAGCAGTTTTGATCAGGGCCTGGGCTCCATATATTTT.